This TCR beta chain comes out of a study of CD8+CD57+ T cells in acquired aplastic anemia. The CDR3 contains 11 residues. Germline V gene data show CDR1 as MNHNS and CDR2 as SASEGT. Sequencing was done on patients that had shown CD8+CD57+ cell expansion by flow cytometry. The template for TCR beta VDJ and CDR3 sequence profiling was genomic DNA. TCRdb recomputed calls from the reads with MiXCR, one row per CDR3 protein. The data show 150,000 to 200,000 distinct CDR3 sequences, around 47% seen once. To note about this clonotype: The junction differs from germline at one of its ends, possibly a read error.

The chain joins TRBV6-1 to TRBJ2-7; the D is unclear. Material for sequencing was sorted CD4+, CD8+, or CD8+CD57+ T cells (not recorded which) from PBMCs. The clonotype was recovered from a human donor with aplastic anemia. CDR3 in DNA: TGTGCCAGCAGCCACAGCTACGTGCAGTACTTC. Amino acids: CASSHSYVQYF.